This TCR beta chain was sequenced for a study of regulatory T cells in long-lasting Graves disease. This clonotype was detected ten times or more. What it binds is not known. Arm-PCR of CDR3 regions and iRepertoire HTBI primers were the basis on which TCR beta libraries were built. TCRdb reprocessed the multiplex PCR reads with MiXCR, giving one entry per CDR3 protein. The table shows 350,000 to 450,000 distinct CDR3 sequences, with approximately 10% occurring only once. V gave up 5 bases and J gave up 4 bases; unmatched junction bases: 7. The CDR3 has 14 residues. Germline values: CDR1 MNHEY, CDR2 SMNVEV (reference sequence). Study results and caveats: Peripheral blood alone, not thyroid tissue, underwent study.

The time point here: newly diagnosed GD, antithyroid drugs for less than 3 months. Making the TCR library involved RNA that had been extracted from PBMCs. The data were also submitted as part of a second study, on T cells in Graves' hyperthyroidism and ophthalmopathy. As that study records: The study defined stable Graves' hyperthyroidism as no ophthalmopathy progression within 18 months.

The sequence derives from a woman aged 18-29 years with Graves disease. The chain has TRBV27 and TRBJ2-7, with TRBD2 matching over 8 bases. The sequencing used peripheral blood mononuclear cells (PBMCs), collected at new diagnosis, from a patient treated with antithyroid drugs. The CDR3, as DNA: TGTGCCAGCAGTGATCCGGGACTAGTGTACGAGCAGTACTTC. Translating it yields CASSDPGLVYEQYF.